This T cell receptor (beta chain) came from a study of T cells after yellow fever vaccination. At the level of the study: Each low-cell-number fraction was prepared by means of SMART-Seq v4 Ultra Low Input. Findings and limits, study-wide: Relatively few clonotypes were ones that appeared in both CD4 and CD8 compartments.

Germline-derived CDR1 and CDR2 are DFQATT and SNEGSKA (reference sequence). Trimming removed 5 bases from V and 12 bases from J, with 17 bases in between. This CDR3 region has 12 residues. MiXCR, run by TCRdb on the 5' RACE reads, gives a single entry per CDR3 protein. The sample yields some 500,000 distinct CDR3 sequences, approximately 12% seen once. Of note for this clonotype: What it recognizes is unknown.

The chain carries TRBV20-1 and TRBJ2-1, with D perhaps matching TRBD2 (5 bases). The specimen comprised PBMCs, sampled on the day of the yellow fever booster vaccination. This clonotype originated in a man under 40 who received the YFV17D yellow fever vaccine. The DNA for the CDR3 is TGCAGTGCTCTGGACTCCTCAGTAGTGCAGTTCTTC. It encodes CSALDSSVVQFF.